Following are 3 T cell receptor beta chains from one sample sequenced in a study of blood T cell repertoires in COVID-19. The assay was immunoSEQ multiplex PCR, and TCRdb's table has in-frame clones only and misses some. The sample carries over 150,000 clones, roughly 85% recorded once. What was sequenced was peripheral blood. All receptors derive from a man aged 35 to 55 with acute or convalescent COVID-19.

The chain carries TRBV9 and TRBJ1-1; 7 nucleotides agree with TRBD1. Germline assignment: CDR1 SGDLS and CDR2 YYNGEE. V lost 7 bases and J lost 5; bases outside the gene matches: 8. This CDR3 is built from 13 residues. The CDR3: CASFRTGATEAFF. CDR3 nucleotides: TGTGCCAGCTTTCGTACAGGGGCAACTGAAGCTTTCTTT. Full variable domain (remainder filled in from reference TRBV9 and TRBJ1-1): DSGVTQTPKHLITATGQRVTLRCSPRSGDLSVYWYQQSLDQGLQFLIQYYNGEERAKGNILERFSAQQFPDLHSELNLSSLELGDSALYFCASFRTGATEAFFGQGTRLTVV.

The chain recombines TRBV28 with TRBJ2-1; 11 bases agree with TRBD2. V gave up 6 bases and J gave up 2 bases; unmatched junction bases: 6. CDR1 and CDR2 from the germline V gene are MDHEN and SYDVKM. This CDR3 contains 16 residues. The CDR3 loop reads CASSKTSGTTYNEQFF. Here the CDR3 DNA reads TGTGCCAGCAGCAAGACTAGCGGGACCACCTACAATGAGCAGTTCTTC.

The sample holds one count of this clone. The chain has TRBV2 and TRBJ2-2, with D tentatively TRBD2 (6 bases). The CDR3 extends over 15 amino acids. Germline lookup yields CDR1 SNHLY and CDR2 FYNNEI. The V and J ends lost 2 bases and 0 bases respectively, with 7 bases between them. The CDR3 DNA is TGTGCCAGCAGTGAAACGGGGGCGAACACCGGGGAGCTGTTTTTT. It specifies CASSETGANTGELFF.